This passage covers 24 T cell receptor beta chains from one sample sequenced in a study of OX40 agonist ivuxolimab in advanced cancers. Libraries were prepared through the immunoSEQ multiplex PCR assay. This immuneACCESS table, as held by TCRdb, lists in-frame sequences with V and J called but not all clones. Of the missing ones, under half trace to an unresolved V gene in checked studies; the others have no known cause. The sample has about 27,000 clones on record, 83% of them singletons. The top ten clones comprise about 12% of the sample. The sample here was CD4+ or CD8+ T cells sorted from blood, taken in a trial of the OX40 agonist ivuxolimab. These receptors were obtained from an adult with an advanced solid tumor such as melanoma, head and neck, liver or kidney cancer.

This clone has a handful of counts. The gene calls are TRBV4-1 and TRBJ1-6; TRBD1 matches 7 bases. Trimming removed 1 base from V and 6 bases from J; junction bases left unmatched: 6. The germline V gene has CDR1 MGHRA and CDR2 YSYEKL. The CDR3 covers 16 residues. DNA for the CDR3: TGCGCCAGCAGCCAAGGCCCGGGACAGACTAATTCACCCCTCCACTTT. It encodes CASSQGPGQTNSPLHF.

The CDR3 reads CASSFGQNYGYTF. The CDR3 region has the DNA TGTGCCAGCAGCTTCGGACAGAACTATGGCTACACCTTC. The chain couples TRBV11-2 to TRBJ1-2; D might be TRBD1 (6 bases). V was trimmed by 3 bases and J by 2 bases, leaving 7 bases between them. This CDR3 has 13 residues. The germline CDR1 and CDR2 sequences are SGHAT and FQNNGV.

This sequence joins TRBV13 and TRBJ2-5, with a tentative D call TRBD2 (5 bases). The CDR3 has 14 amino acids. V gave up 5 bases and J gave up 3 bases, with 13 bases separating them. The germline V gene encodes CDR1 PRHDT and CDR2 FYEKMQ (reference sequence). The chain's CDR3 is CASSDQLVKETQYF. CDR3 coding DNA: TGTGCCAGCAGCGACCAACTAGTAAAAGAGACCCAGTACTTC.

V usage is TRBV6-5 and J usage is TRBJ2-7; 9 bases are a match to TRBD1. The J segment lost 7 bases and the V segment lost 0 bases, leaving 1 base of the junction unmatched. The CDR3 length is 13 residues. In germline, CDR1 is MNHEY, CDR2 SVGAGI. DNA for the CDR3: TGTGCCAGCAGTTACTCGGACAGGGGTGAGCAGTACTTC. Its translation is CASSYSDRGEQYF.

The V and J genes are TRBV30 and TRBJ1-2, with 11 bases matching TRBD1. V dropped 4 bases and J dropped 0; count of bases not matched to a gene: 7. CDR1 is GTSNPN and CDR2 is SVGIG in the germline V gene (reference sequence). This CDR3 has 16 residues. In DNA, the CDR3 is TGTGCCTGGAACTCCGGGACAGGGGGGACTAACTATGGCTACACCTTC. It specifies CAWNSGTGGTNYGYTF. Variable domain in full (rest from reference TRBV30 and TRBJ1-2): SQTIHQWPATLVQPVGSPLSLECTVEGTSNPNLYWYRQAAGRGLQLLFYSVGIGQISSEVPQNLSASRPQDRQFILSSKKLLLSDSGFYLCAWNSGTGGTNYGYTFGSGTRLTVV.

The chain couples TRBV7-9 to TRBJ2-7, with a weak D call TRBD2 (6 bases). The CDR3 loop spans 15 amino acids. Trimming removed 1 base at V and 6 bases at J, with 16 bases between. Germline assignment: CDR1 SEHNR and CDR2 FQNEAQ (reference sequence). CDR3 loop: CASSLVGRTGLEQYF. The CDR3 DNA follows: TGTGCCAGCAGCTTAGTAGGGAGGACGGGGCTCGAGCAGTACTTC.

The chain joins TRBV10-3 to TRBJ2-7; D gene ambiguous. This CDR3 has 12 amino acids. Germline CDR1 reads ENHRY; CDR2 reads SYGVKD. V lost 6 bases to trimming and J lost 7 bases, with 13 bases between them. The CDR3 DNA sequence: TGTGCCATCAGGGGGAAGGAGCGTGAGCAGTACTTC. It yields the protein CAIRGKEREQYF.

The chain employs TRBV2 and TRBJ2-5; tentative D call: TRBD2 (5 bases). Trimming stripped 3 bases from V and 4 bases from J, with 6 bases between. Looked up from germline, CDR1 is SNHLY and CDR2 is FYNNEI. CDR3 length: 12 residues. The CDR3 sequence is CASSDEGETQYF. The CDR3 DNA reads as TGTGCCAGCAGTGACGAGGGAGAGACCCAGTACTTC. The entire variable domain, with the rest obtained from reference TRBV2 and TRBJ2-5, is as follows: EPEVTQTPSHQVTQMGQEVILRCVPISNHLYFYWYRQILGQKVEFLVSFYNNEISEKSEIFDDQFSVERPDGSNFTLKIRSTKLEDSAMYFCASSDEGETQYFGPGTRLLVL.

The gene calls are TRBV7-8 and TRBJ1-6; 7 nucleotides line up with TRBD1. The CDR3 is 15 amino acids. Germline V CDR1 and CDR2: SGHVS, FQNEAQ. J was trimmed by 7 bases and V by 6 bases; bases with no gene match: 9. CDR3 residues: CASRQDRAWNSPLHF. The DNA of the CDR3 is TGTGCCAGCAGGCAAGACAGGGCGTGGAATTCACCCCTCCACTTT.

The chain joins TRBV5-6 to TRBJ1-2, with D maybe TRBD1 (5 bases). The length of the CDR3 is 14 residues. V was clipped by 0 bases and J by 6 bases, with 12 bases between them. CDR1 is SGHDT and CDR2 is YYEEEE in the germline V gene. CDR3 nucleotides: TGTGCCAGCAGCTTGGTGGCCAGGGTGGATGGCTACACCTTC. Translated: CASSLVARVDGYTF.

V is TRBV2 and J is TRBJ2-3; D ambiguous. CDR1 SNHLY and CDR2 FYNNEI come from the germline V gene. The CDR3 consists of 12 residues. V was shortened by 3 bases and J by 6 bases, with 7 bases between the two germline ends. The CDR3 DNA follows: TGTGCCAGCAGTGACCGTGTGGATACGCAGTATTTT. It translates to CASSDRVDTQYF.

This clone is termed medium-sized. The chain combines TRBV7-9 with TRBJ1-2; D is unresolved. V lost 1 base and J 8 bases, leaving 14 bases between the germline ends. This CDR3 comprises 14 residues. Germline CDR1 reads SEHNR; CDR2 reads FQNEAQ (reference sequence). The CDR3 region is CASSLVLNPDGYTF. For the CDR3, the DNA is TGTGCCAGCAGCTTAGTTTTGAACCCGGACGGCTACACCTTC. The whole variable domain, filled in from reference TRBV7-9 and TRBJ1-2, reads DTGVSQNPRHKITKRGQNVTFRCDPISEHNRLYWYRQTLGQGPEFLTYFQNEAQLEKSRLLSDRFSAERPKGSFSTLEIQRTEQGDSAMYLCASSLVLNPDGYTFGSGTRLTVV.

The chain recombines TRBV5-1 with TRBJ1-2, with 8 bases aligning to TRBD1. The CDR3 has 13 amino acids. From germline, CDR1 is SGHRS and CDR2 YFSETQ. J was trimmed by 8 bases and V by 1 base; bases with no gene match: 4. This CDR3 reads CASSLTGGDGYTF. The CDR3, as DNA: TGCGCCAGCAGCTTGACAGGGGGTGACGGCTACACCTTC.

This chain connects TRBV30 to TRBJ1-1; the match to TRBD1 covers 7 bases. The junction had 7 bases not matched to a gene; V was cut back by 5 bases and J by 4 bases. The germline V gene encodes CDR1 GTSNPN and CDR2 SVGIG (reference sequence). CDR3 length equals 13 residues. CDR3: CAWDRVRGTEAFF. The CDR3 coding sequence is TGTGCCTGGGACAGGGTTCGGGGCACTGAAGCTTTCTTT.

The gene calls are TRBV2 and TRBJ2-1; the D is unclear. V lost 10 bases, J lost 5 bases, and 27 bases lay in between. Germline assignment: CDR1 SNHLY and CDR2 FYNNEI. CDR3 length: 17 amino acids. CDR3 sequence: CAITAQETTLVNNEQFF. The CDR3 DNA sequence: TGTGCCATTACGGCCCAAGAAACTACCCTAGTTAACAATGAGCAGTTCTTC.

The chain links TRBV30 to TRBJ1-6; D perhaps matches TRBD1 (6 bases). CDR3 length: 14 residues. Trimming removed 3 bases at V and 8 bases at J, with 14 bases between. Germline V gene sequence: CDR1 GTSNPN, CDR2 SVGIG (reference sequence). The CDR3 here is CAWRSSGGYSPLHF. CDR3 DNA sequence: TGTGCCTGGAGGTCGTCGGGGGGCTATTCACCCCTCCACTTT.

The V gene is TRBV7-9, the J gene TRBJ1-4, with 9 bases that match TRBD1. CDR1 and CDR2 (germline): SEHNR, FQNEAQ (reference sequence). The CDR3 sequence is 16 residues long. V dropped 6 bases and J dropped 8; count of bases not matched to a gene: 13. CDR3 residues: CASRKDDRGIQEKLFF. The DNA for the CDR3 is TGTGCCAGCAGGAAAGACGACAGGGGGATACAGGAAAAACTGTTTTTT.

CDR3 loop: CASSPGLNTDTQYF. The CDR3, as DNA: TGTGCCAGCAGCCCCGGACTGAACACAGATACGCAGTATTTT. The chain links TRBV13 to TRBJ2-3; TRBD2 is a possible D gene (5 bases). CDR1 PRHDT and CDR2 FYEKMQ come from the germline V gene (reference sequence). V was clipped by 5 bases and J by 2 bases, with 11 bases between them. CDR3 size: 14 residues. Full variable domain (rest looked up from reference TRBV13 and TRBJ2-3): AAGVIQSPRHLIKEKRETATLKCYPIPRHDTVYWYQQGPGQDPQFLISFYEKMQSDKGSIPDRFSAQQFSDYHSELNMSSLELGDSALYFCASSPGLNTDTQYFGPGTRLTVL.

This chain links TRBV4-1 with TRBJ1-5; D gene uncertain. The length of the CDR3 is 13 residues. From germline, CDR1 is MGHRA and CDR2 YSYEKL. The ends were cut back, 1 base at V and 6 bases at J, with 7 bases in the middle. CDR3 residues: CASSQAGSQPQHF. The CDR3 region has the DNA TGCGCCAGCAGCCAAGCCGGGTCTCAGCCCCAGCATTTT.

This sequence joins TRBV4-1 and TRBJ1-1; D is undetermined. The CDR3 contains 15 residues. CDR1 is MGHRA, CDR2 YSYEKL, per germline. V lost 0 bases and J 7 bases, leaving 15 bases between the germline ends. The CDR3 here is CASSQEGRKADEAFF. CDR3 coding DNA: TGCGCCAGCAGCCAAGAGGGCCGGAAGGCCGATGAAGCTTTCTTT.

This rearrangement joins TRBV5-6 to TRBJ2-7; possibly TRBD1 or TRBD2 for D (6 bases each). Germline CDR1 and CDR2: SGHDT and YYEEEE. This CDR3 is built from 13 residues. V dropped 4 bases and J dropped 7 bases, with 15 bases sitting between them. CDR3 DNA: TGTGCCAGCAGCCAAGGGGGGTTTGTGGAGCAGTACTTC. It translates to CASSQGGFVEQYF.

The V gene is TRBV7-9, the J gene TRBJ1-2; TRBD1 might be the D (6 bases). This CDR3 region has 16 residues. CDR1 is SEHNR, CDR2 FQNEAQ, per germline (reference sequence). With 1 base removed from V and 4 bases from J, the gap between germline ends came to 16 bases. The CDR3 loop reads CASSLGLGQGIYGYTF. The CDR3 DNA reads as TGTGCCAGCAGCTTAGGTCTTGGGCAGGGGATCTATGGCTACACCTTC.

This clone appeared a few times. The J gene is TRBJ2-7, the V gene TRBV27, with 9 bases fitting TRBD1. The V and J ends lost 8 bases and 3 bases, in that order; junction bases with no gene match: 8. Germline loops: CDR1 MNHEY, CDR2 SMNVEV (reference sequence). The CDR3 consists of 14 residues. CDR3 region: CASRDRVGVYEQYF. The CDR3 nucleotides are TGTGCCAGCCGGGACAGGGTAGGGGTCTACGAGCAGTACTTC.

This clone occurred once. CDR3 region: CASSLLVDEQFF. As DNA, the CDR3 is TGTGCCAGCAGCTTACTAGTTGATGAGCAGTTCTTC. The chain recombines TRBV7-9 with TRBJ2-1; D not resolved. CDR3 size: 12 residues. Germline V lookup: CDR1 SEHNR, CDR2 FQNEAQ (reference sequence). V was pared by 2 bases and J by 8 bases, with 7 bases between.